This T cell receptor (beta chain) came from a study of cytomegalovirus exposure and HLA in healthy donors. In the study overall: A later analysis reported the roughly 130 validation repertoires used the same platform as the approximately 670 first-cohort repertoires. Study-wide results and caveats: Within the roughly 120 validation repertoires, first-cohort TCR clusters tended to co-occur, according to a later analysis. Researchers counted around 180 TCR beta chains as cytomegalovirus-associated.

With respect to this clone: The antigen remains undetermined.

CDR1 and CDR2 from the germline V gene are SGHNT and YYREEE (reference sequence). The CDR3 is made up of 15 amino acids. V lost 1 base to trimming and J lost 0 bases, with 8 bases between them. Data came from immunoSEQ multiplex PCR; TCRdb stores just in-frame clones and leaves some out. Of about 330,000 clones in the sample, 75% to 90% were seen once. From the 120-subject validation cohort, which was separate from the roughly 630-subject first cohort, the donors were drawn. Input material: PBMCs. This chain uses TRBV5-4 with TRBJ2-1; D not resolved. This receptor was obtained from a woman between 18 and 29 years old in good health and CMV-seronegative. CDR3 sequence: CASSLQPSSYNEQFF. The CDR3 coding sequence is TGTGCCAGCAGCTTGCAACCGAGCTCCTACAATGAGCAGTTCTTC.